These 23 T cell receptor beta chains originate from one sample sequenced in a study of regulatory T cells in long-lasting Graves disease. Time point described: newly diagnosed GD, antithyroid drugs for less than 3 months. PBMCs provided the RNA from which the TCR library was made. iRepertoire HTBI primers and Arm-PCR of CDR3 regions built TCR beta libraries. TCRdb reprocessed the multiplex PCR reads via MiXCR and lists one record per CDR3 protein. The sample shows about 430,000 distinct CDR3 sequences, 15% of them seen only once. The same specimen was also included in a second study, on T cells in Graves' hyperthyroidism and ophthalmopathy.

The sequencing here drew on peripheral blood mononuclear cells (PBMCs), taken at new diagnosis, from a patient treated with antithyroid drugs. These receptors were taken from a woman aged 40 to 55 with Graves disease.

This clonotype occurred many times. The V gene is TRBV12-3 or TRBV12-4, the J gene TRBJ1-2; D uncertain. Trimming left V 2 bases short and J 2 bases short, with 6 bases between. This CDR3 comprises 13 residues. CDR3 residues: CASSLRENYGYTF. The CDR3 bases are TGTGCCAGCAGTTTAAGGGAAAACTATGGCTACACCTTC.

This clonotype was counted ten times or more. The genes are TRBV11-2 and TRBJ2-1; D remains ambiguous. CDR1 is SGHAT and CDR2 is FQNNGV in the germline V gene. V lost 0 bases to trimming and J lost 9 bases, with 9 bases between them. This CDR3 contains 13 residues. The CDR3 spells CASSLEVFFEQFF. DNA of the CDR3: TGTGCCAGCAGCTTAGAGGTCTTCTTTGAGCAGTTCTTC.

This clonotype was seen repeatedly, ten times or more. V is TRBV19 and J is TRBJ2-2; 9 bases map to TRBD2. Germline values: CDR1 LNHDA, CDR2 SQIVND (reference sequence). The V and J ends lost 11 bases and 5 bases, in that order; junction bases with no gene match: 9. This CDR3 is 14 amino acids long. CDR3 loop: CASRSTSGTGELFF. The CDR3 nucleotides are TGTGCCTCCAGGAGTACTAGCGGGACCGGGGAGCTGTTTTTT.

This clonotype was detected only a few times. Just one base apart from a much larger clone, this may be a read error. The chain has TRBV9 and TRBJ2-1; tentatively, D is TRBD2 (5 bases). Trimming shortened V by 0 bases and J by 6 bases, and 10 bases separated the two germline ends. Germline V gene data show CDR1 as SGDLS and CDR2 as YYNGEE. This CDR3 has 14 residues. CDR3 sequence (DNA): TGTGCCAGCAGCGTAGGGGCTAGCTCCAATGAGCAGTTCTTC. Protein: CASSVGASSNEQFF.

This clonotype was seen at least ten times. The chain links TRBV2 to TRBJ2-1, with TRBD2 matching 8 bases. Germline trimming cut 4 bases from V and 6 bases from J; bases unmatched to any gene: 11. Germline CDR1 and CDR2: SNHLY and FYNNEI. The CDR3 sequence is 16 residues long. The CDR3 protein is CASSGLRVRGGNEQFF. CDR3 DNA: TGTGCCAGCAGTGGGCTCAGGGTCCGGGGGGGCAATGAGCAGTTCTTC.

This clonotype turned up a few times. This chain joins TRBV6-1 and TRBJ1-1; the match to TRBD1 covers 8 bases. The V gene's germline CDR1 is MNHNS and CDR2 SASEGT. J gave up 0 bases and V 4 bases, and 10 bases lay outside the gene matches. This CDR3 contains 17 residues. CDR3 loop: CASSAGGLLEMNTEAFF. CDR3 bases: TGTGCCAGCAGTGCAGGGGGCCTCCTCGAAATGAACACTGAAGCTTTCTTT.

There are many counts of this clonotype. This sequence joins TRBV28 and TRBJ2-1; 9 bases fit TRBD1. V was pared by 7 bases and J by 12 bases, with 10 bases of the junction left unmatched. This CDR3 is built from 13 residues. Germline CDR1 and CDR2: MDHEN and SYDVKM. The CDR3 loop is CASTGTGIARQFF. For the CDR3, the DNA is TGTGCCAGCACGGGGACAGGGATTGCGAGGCAGTTCTTC.

V is TRBV10-3 and J is TRBJ2-7; TRBD1 matches at 9 bases. CDR3 length equals 15 residues. Germline CDR1 ENHRY, CDR2 SYGVKD. With 2 bases clipped from V and 7 bases from J, the junction kept 9 bases outside the gene matches. In nucleotides, the CDR3 is TGTGCCATCAGTGAGATAGAGACAGGGGGATATGAGCAGTACTTC. It translates to CAISEIETGGYEQYF.

The sample holds a few counts of this clonotype. The V and J genes are TRBV5-5 and TRBJ2-5; no clear D gene. Germline loops: CDR1 SGHKS, CDR2 YYEKEE (reference sequence). Trimming took off 4 bases at V and 7 bases at J, with 11 bases between the two ends. The CDR3 has 12 residues. This CDR3 reads CASSQDGWTQYF. CDR3 bases: TGTGCCAGCAGCCAGGACGGGTGGACCCAGTACTTC.

This clonotype was counted at least ten times. The J gene is TRBJ2-2, the V gene TRBV7-9; 8 nucleotides agree with TRBD1. The V segment lost 5 bases and the J segment 4 bases; nucleotides outside the gene matches: 6. This CDR3 has 15 residues. Germline CDR1 reads SEHNR; CDR2 reads FQNEAQ (reference sequence). The CDR3 reads CASSQRTGSTGELFF. CDR3 sequence (DNA): TGTGCCAGCAGCCAGAGGACAGGGAGCACCGGGGAGCTGTTTTTT.

V and J are TRBV20-1 and TRBJ2-7; 7 nucleotides match TRBD2. The CDR3 has 15 amino acids. The germline V gene encodes CDR1 DFQATT and CDR2 SNEGSKA (reference sequence). V shed 3 bases and J 3 bases; nucleotides not matched to a gene: 11. In nucleotides, the CDR3 is TGCAGTGCTAGGACTAGCCCCGTCCGGGGCTACGAGCAGTACTTC. It yields the protein CSARTSPVRGYEQYF.

The rearrangement uses TRBV28 and TRBJ2-2, with no clear D. V was pared by 9 bases and J by 0 bases, with 8 bases between. The CDR3 is 13 residues long. Germline assignment: CDR1 MDHEN and CDR2 SYDVKM. This chain's CDR3 is CASEVSNTGELFF. In DNA form, the CDR3 reads TGTGCCAGTGAGGTCTCGAACACCGGGGAGCTGTTTTTT.

This clonotype appeared many times. This chain joins TRBV24-1 and TRBJ2-5; D is unresolved. Trimming left V 4 bases short and J 4 bases short, with 9 bases between. The CDR3 runs 13 residues. Per germline, CDR1 KGHDR and CDR2 SFDVKD. CDR3 amino acids: CATSEPDVETQYF. The CDR3 region has the DNA TGTGCCACCAGTGAGCCTGATGTAGAGACCCAGTACTTC.

The J gene is TRBJ2-1, the V gene TRBV5-1; 14 bases align to TRBD2. Germline V lookup: CDR1 SGHRS, CDR2 YFSETQ. J gave up 0 bases and V 6 bases, and 8 bases lay outside the gene matches. The CDR3 runs to 18 residues. The CDR3 DNA reads as TGCGCCAGCAACATCGGGACTAGCGGGAGTGTCTCCTACAATGAGCAGTTCTTC. It is translated as CASNIGTSGSVSYNEQFF. The full variable domain, with the rest looked up from reference TRBV5-1 and TRBJ2-1, is KAGVTQTPRYLIKTRGQQVTLSCSPISGHRSVSWYQQTPGQGLQFLFEYFSETQRNKGNFPGRFSGRQFSNSRSEMNVSTLELGDSALYLCASNIGTSGSVSYNEQFFGPGTRLTVL.

The chain uses TRBV28 and TRBJ2-2, with D maybe TRBD1 (5 bases). Per germline, CDR1 MDHEN and CDR2 SYDVKM. CDR3 size: 13 residues. V lost 6 bases and J 3 bases, leaving 8 bases between the germline ends. The CDR3 is CASSSRDTGELFF. The CDR3 DNA reads as TGTGCCAGCAGCAGCAGGGACACCGGGGAGCTGTTTTTT. Based on the CDR3 plus reference TRBV28 and TRBJ2-2, the full variable domain is DVKVTQSSRYLVKRTGEKVFLECVQDMDHENMFWYRQDPGLGLRLIYFSYDVKMKEKGDIPEGYSVSREKKERFSLILESASTNQTSMYLCASSSRDTGELFFGEGSRLTVL.

This clonotype was seen ten or more times. The chain employs TRBV2 and TRBJ2-5; a weak D match, TRBD1 (6 bases). CDR3 size: 14 residues. Trimming cost V 6 bases and J 3 bases, with 14 bases left between them. Per germline, CDR1 SNHLY and CDR2 FYNNEI. CDR3 DNA: TGTGCCAGCAGCCGGAGCCCAGGGGAAGAGACCCAGTACTTC. It specifies CASSRSPGEETQYF.

This clonotype has a handful of counts. The chain combines TRBV9 with TRBJ2-1, with D maybe TRBD2 (7 bases). Trimming left V 2 bases short and J 4 bases short, with 25 bases between. This CDR3 is built from 19 residues. Per germline, CDR1 SGDLS and CDR2 YYNGEE. The CDR3 region is CASSVRGAEGAFAYNEQFF. The CDR3, as DNA: TGTGCCAGCAGCGTCCGGGGGGCAGAGGGTGCCTTCGCGTACAATGAGCAGTTCTTC.

This clonotype occurred many times. V and J are TRBV27 and TRBJ2-1; D assignment may be TRBD1 or TRBD2 (5 bases each). The V end lost 0 bases, the J end lost 8 bases, and 17 bases lay between the germline ends. The CDR3 consists of 16 residues. CDR1 is MNHEY, CDR2 SMNVEV, per germline (reference sequence). The DNA of the CDR3 is TGTGCCAGCAGTTTATCGGGGCTCGGGAAAGGAGATGAGCAGTTCTTC. Translation gives CASSLSGLGKGDEQFF.

In its sample, this clonotype was seen a few times. V gene TRBV7-3 combines with J gene TRBJ2-3, with a weak D call TRBD2 (5 bases). CDR1 is SGHTA and CDR2 is FQGTGA in the germline V gene. The CDR3 consists of 13 residues. The V and J ends lost 8 bases and 6 bases respectively, with 15 bases between them. The CDR3, as DNA: TGTGCCAGCTCAAAACGGGGTCAGGATACGCAGTATTTT. Translating it yields CASSKRGQDTQYF.

This clonotype was recorded many times. The rearrangement joins TRBV29-1 to TRBJ2-2, with TRBD2 matching over 13 bases. In germline, CDR1 is SQVTM, CDR2 ANQGSEA. J was trimmed by 4 bases and V by 7 bases; bases with no gene match: 12. This CDR3 region has 17 residues. The CDR3 DNA reads as TGCAGCGGAGGGACTAGCGGGACCCGAGACGGCACCGGGGAGCTGTTTTTT. It specifies CSGGTSGTRDGTGELFF.

This clonotype has ten or more counts. This chain connects TRBV2 to TRBJ2-7; D ambiguous. The CDR3 covers 15 residues. The germline V gene has CDR1 SNHLY and CDR2 FYNNEI. V lost 6 bases and J 0 bases, leaving 15 bases between the germline ends. This chain's CDR3 is CASRSRREGSYEQYF. In nucleotides, the CDR3 is TGTGCCAGCAGGTCACGGCGTGAAGGCTCCTACGAGCAGTACTTC.

This clonotype has at least ten counts. The CDR3 nucleotides are TGTGCCAGCAGCTTAGCAACGGGTATTTTCACAGATACGCAGTATTTT. Residues: CASSLATGIFTDTQYF. The chain carries TRBV7-2 and TRBJ2-3, with D uncertain. Germline CDR1 reads SGHTA; CDR2 reads FQGNSA. There are 16 residues in the CDR3. V lost 0 bases, J lost 2 bases, and 12 bases lay in between.

This clonotype was found many times. The rearrangement links TRBV27 to TRBJ2-2; the match to TRBD2 covers 8 bases. V trimming: 5 bases; J trimming: 0 bases; junction bases outside the gene matches: 5. Germline V lookup: CDR1 MNHEY, CDR2 SMNVEV (reference sequence). The CDR3 length is 16 residues. DNA for the CDR3: TGTGCCAGCAGTGCCCTAGCGGGCCCGAACACCGGGGAGCTGTTTTTT. Protein: CASSALAGPNTGELFF.